This T cell receptor beta chain was observed in a study of yellow fever vaccine responses in identical twins. Findings and limits, study-wide: On the reported evidence, twins' vaccine T cell responses seemed partly convergent and partly personalized.

TCRdb independently ran MiXCR on the RT-PCR reads; one entry per CDR3 protein. The repertoire holds some 16,000 distinct CDR3 sequences, about four fifths seen once, with about 1.8% in the top ten. The count of this clonotype is one. No antigen is known for it. Trimming removed 4 bases from V and 1 base from J; junction bases left unmatched: 2. The length of the CDR3 is 14 residues. Germline CDR1 and CDR2: SNHLY and FYNNEI. This receptor was obtained from a young woman who received the yellow fever vaccine. Source: T cells from blood (PBMCs), unsorted or a sorted subset (not recorded which), taken before or after yellow fever vaccination (not recorded which). The chain carries TRBV2 and TRBJ2-7; 9 nucleotides line up with TRBD1. The CDR3 sequence is CASSGDRVSYEQYF. The CDR3 bases are TGTGCCAGCAGTGGGGACAGGGTTTCCTACGAGCAGTACTTC.